These 16 T cell receptor beta chains share one sample of origin, sequenced in a study of blood T cell repertoires in COVID-19. Data came from immunoSEQ multiplex PCR; TCRdb stores just in-frame clones and leaves some out. The sample contains more than 100,000 clones, 70% to 80% of which appear only once. Source material: peripheral blood. These receptors all stem from a woman older than 75 with acute or convalescent COVID-19.

This clone turned up a few times. The V gene is TRBV10-3, the J gene TRBJ2-3; 10 nucleotides match TRBD1. V dropped 9 bases and J dropped 1; count of bases not matched to a gene: 4. The CDR3 has 14 residues. From germline, CDR1 is ENHRY and CDR2 SYGVKD. The CDR3 loop is CAIGGTGGTDTQYF. As DNA, the CDR3 is TGTGCCATTGGTGGGACAGGGGGCACAGATACGCAGTATTTT.

This clone was observed a handful of times. The V and J genes are TRBV18 and TRBJ1-1, with TRBD1 matching 12 bases. V gave up 3 bases and J gave up 5 bases; unmatched junction bases: 10. The germline V gene encodes CDR1 KGHSH and CDR2 LQKENI. The length of the CDR3 is 17 residues. As DNA, the CDR3 is TGTGCCAGCTCACCGGTGCTCGGGACAGGGGGCAGGACTGAAGCTTTCTTT. This codes for CASSPVLGTGGRTEAFF.

V and J are TRBV7-9 and TRBJ1-2; D unclear. V was clipped by 2 bases and J by 0 bases, with 16 bases between them. CDR1 is SEHNR and CDR2 is FQNEAQ in the germline V gene (reference sequence). CDR3 length equals 17 residues. In DNA, the CDR3 is TGTGCCAGCAGCTTAAATCGGGGAGCGAGGGCTAACTATGGCTACACCTTC. Its protein is CASSLNRGARANYGYTF.

The chain has TRBV7-8 and TRBJ1-4; 9 bases align to TRBD1. V trimming: 5 bases; J trimming: 8 bases; junction bases outside the gene matches: 15. This CDR3 contains 17 residues. CDR1 is SGHVS and CDR2 is FQNEAQ in the germline V gene. The CDR3 nucleotides are TGTGCCAGCAGCCCCCAGCTTACAGGGGGCGAATGGGAAAAACTGTTTTTT. Its translation: CASSPQLTGGEWEKLFF. The variable domain in full, with the rest retrieved from reference TRBV7-8 and TRBJ1-4, is GAGVSQSPRYKVAKRGQDVALRCDPISGHVSLFWYQQALGQGPEFLTYFQNEAQLDKSGLPSDRFFAERPEGSVSTLKIQRTQQEDSAVYLCASSPQLTGGEWEKLFFGSGTQLSVL.

V usage is TRBV5-4 and J usage is TRBJ1-1; D not certain. Per the germline V gene, CDR1 is SGHNT and CDR2 is YYREEE (reference sequence). The V gene lost 0 bases and the J gene lost 2 bases, with 11 bases spanning the gap. This CDR3 region has 15 residues. The CDR3 DNA reads TGTGCCAGCAGCTTGGGGTGGACGGGAAACACTGAAGCTTTCTTT. Residues: CASSLGWTGNTEAFF.

This clone came up a few times. The CDR3 nucleotides read TGTGCCAGCAGGTGGCCCTCCAGGGAGGCCGGGGAGCTGTTTTTT. Amino acid sequence: CASRWPSREAGELFF. The gene calls are TRBV6-5 and TRBJ2-2, with D possibly matching TRBD2 (6 bases). CDR3 size: 15 residues. Germline values: CDR1 MNHEY, CDR2 SVGAGI. V lost 6 bases to trimming and J lost 6 bases, with 17 bases between them.

V and J are TRBV20-1 and TRBJ1-4, with 8 bases lining up with TRBD1. The CDR3 extends over 14 amino acids. V lost 3 bases and J lost 6; bases outside the gene matches: 6. From germline, CDR1 is DFQATT and CDR2 SNEGSKA (reference sequence). The CDR3 sequence: CSASPGQGHEKLFF. CDR3 DNA: TGCAGTGCTAGTCCCGGACAGGGTCATGAAAAACTGTTTTTT.

This sequence joins TRBV7-8 and TRBJ1-2; maybe TRBD1 (5 bases). V dropped 3 bases and J dropped 1 base, with 12 bases sitting between them. The CDR3 is 15 residues long. Germline CDR1 and CDR2: SGHVS and FQNEAQ. CDR3 coding DNA: TGTGCCAGCAGCTTGGGAGGGGTAAATAACTATGGCTACACCTTC. Protein: CASSLGGVNNYGYTF. Using reference TRBV7-8 and TRBJ1-2 for the parts outside the CDR3, the full variable domain is GAGVSQSPRYKVAKRGQDVALRCDPISGHVSLFWYQQALGQGPEFLTYFQNEAQLDKSGLPSDRFFAERPEGSVSTLKIQRTQQEDSAVYLCASSLGGVNNYGYTFGSGTRLTVV.

The CDR3 loop reads CSVQPGMNTEAFF. In DNA, the CDR3 is TGCAGCGTTCAACCGGGTATGAACACTGAAGCTTTCTTT. The chain links TRBV29-1 to TRBJ1-1; no clear D gene. Germline lookup yields CDR1 SQVTM and CDR2 ANQGSEA. The CDR3 contains 13 residues. V lost 5 bases to trimming and J lost 0 bases, with 10 bases between them.

The rearrangement uses TRBV7-6 and TRBJ2-7; weak D call: TRBD2 (6 bases). Trimming removed 5 bases at V and 6 bases at J, with 20 bases between. Looked up from germline, CDR1 is SGHVS and CDR2 is FNYEAQ. This CDR3 has 15 residues. The CDR3 sequence is CASSRGLSGMGEQYF. CDR3 DNA sequence: TGTGCCAGCAGCCGAGGACTATCCGGAATGGGCGAGCAGTACTTC.

V and J are TRBV4-1 and TRBJ1-5; TRBD1 matches at 7 bases. Trimming removed 4 bases from V and 4 bases from J; junction bases left unmatched: 4. The CDR3 consists of 14 residues. Germline V CDR1 and CDR2: MGHRA, YSYEKL. The CDR3 loop is CASSRTGENQPQHF. In DNA, the CDR3 is TGCGCCAGCAGCCGAACAGGGGAAAATCAGCCCCAGCATTTT.

The J gene is TRBJ2-1, the V gene TRBV27, with D possibly being TRBD2 (5 bases). Germline assignment: CDR1 MNHEY and CDR2 SMNVEV (reference sequence). V shed 4 bases and J shed 2 bases, with 9 bases lying between them. CDR3 size: 14 residues. CDR3 residues: CASSSLATYNEQFF. CDR3 DNA sequence: TGTGCCAGCAGTTCCCTAGCTACCTACAATGAGCAGTTCTTC.

This clone was seen a handful of times. V is TRBV7-9 and J is TRBJ1-2; the match to TRBD1 covers 11 bases. The CDR3 totals 14 residues. The J segment lost 6 bases and the V segment lost 5 bases, leaving 5 bases of the junction unmatched. Germline CDR1 and CDR2: SEHNR and FQNEAQ (reference sequence). DNA of the CDR3: TGTGCCAGCAGCACCTGGGGACAGGGGGATGGCTACACCTTC. This encodes CASSTWGQGDGYTF.

This clone was counted only a few times. V and J are TRBV30 and TRBJ2-7; D remains ambiguous. Per germline, CDR1 GTSNPN and CDR2 SVGIG (reference sequence). This CDR3 spans 12 amino acids. The V gene lost 4 bases and the J gene lost 6 bases, with 13 bases spanning the gap. CDR3 sequence: CAWTRQAGEQYF. The CDR3 DNA reads as TGTGCCTGGACCCGACAAGCTGGCGAGCAGTACTTC.

This clone was detected only a few times. This rearrangement joins TRBV18 to TRBJ1-2; 8 bases map to TRBD1. The CDR3 spans 15 residues. With V trimmed by 3 bases and J by 3 bases, 6 bases remained unmatched. Germline V lookup: CDR1 KGHSH, CDR2 LQKENI. CDR3 in DNA: TGTGCCAGCTCACCCGGGACAGGATCCCACTATGGCTACACCTTC. Residues: CASSPGTGSHYGYTF.

The chain links TRBV30 to TRBJ2-5, with 12 bases identical to TRBD2. Trimming at V came to 5 bases and at J to 7 bases, leaving 5 bases not matched to a gene. The germline gives CDR1 GTSNPN, CDR2 SVGIG (reference sequence). This CDR3 spans 13 amino acids. Written as DNA, the CDR3 is TGTGCCTGGGGACTAGCGGGATGGGCGACCCAGTACTTC. Amino acids: CAWGLAGWATQYF.